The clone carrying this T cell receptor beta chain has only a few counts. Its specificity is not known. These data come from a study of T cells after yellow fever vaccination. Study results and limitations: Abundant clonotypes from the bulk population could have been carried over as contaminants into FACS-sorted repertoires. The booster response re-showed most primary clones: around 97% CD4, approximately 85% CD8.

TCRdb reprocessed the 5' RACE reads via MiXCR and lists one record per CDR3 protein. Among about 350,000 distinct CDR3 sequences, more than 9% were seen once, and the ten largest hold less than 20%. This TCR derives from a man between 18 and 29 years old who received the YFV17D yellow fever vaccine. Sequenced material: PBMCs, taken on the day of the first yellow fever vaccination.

The CDR3 DNA follows: TGCGCCAGCAGCCGGGACAAACCCTACGAGCAGTACTTC. This gives the protein CASSRDKPYEQYF. The rearrangement links TRBV10-1 to TRBJ2-7; D is possibly TRBD1 (6 bases). The CDR3 loop spans 13 amino acids. Germline values: CDR1 WNHNN, CDR2 SYGVQD (reference sequence). V was pared by 6 bases and J by 2 bases, with 11 bases between.